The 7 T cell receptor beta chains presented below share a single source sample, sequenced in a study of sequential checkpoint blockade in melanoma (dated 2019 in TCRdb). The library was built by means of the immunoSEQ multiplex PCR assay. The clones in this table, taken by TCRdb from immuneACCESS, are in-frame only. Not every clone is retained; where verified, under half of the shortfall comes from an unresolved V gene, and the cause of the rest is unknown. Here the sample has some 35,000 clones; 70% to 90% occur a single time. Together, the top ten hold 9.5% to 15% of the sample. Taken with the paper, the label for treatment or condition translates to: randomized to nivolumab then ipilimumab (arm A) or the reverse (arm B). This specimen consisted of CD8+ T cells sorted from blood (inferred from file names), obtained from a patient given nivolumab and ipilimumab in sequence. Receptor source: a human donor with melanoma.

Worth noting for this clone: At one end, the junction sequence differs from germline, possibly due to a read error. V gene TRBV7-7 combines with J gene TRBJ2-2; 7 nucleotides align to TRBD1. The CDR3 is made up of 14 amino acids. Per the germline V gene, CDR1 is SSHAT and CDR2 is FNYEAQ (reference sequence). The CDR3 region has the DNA TGTGCTAGCAGCTTAAAGGGGGCAGGCGGGGAGCTGTTTTTT. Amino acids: CASSLKGAGGELFF.

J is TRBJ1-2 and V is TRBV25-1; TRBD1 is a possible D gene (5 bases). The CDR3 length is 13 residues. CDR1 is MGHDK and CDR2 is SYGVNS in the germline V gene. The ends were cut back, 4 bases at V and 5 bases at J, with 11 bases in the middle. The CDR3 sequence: CASSAWEGYGYTF. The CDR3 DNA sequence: TGTGCCAGCAGTGCGTGGGAGGGGTATGGCTACACCTTC.

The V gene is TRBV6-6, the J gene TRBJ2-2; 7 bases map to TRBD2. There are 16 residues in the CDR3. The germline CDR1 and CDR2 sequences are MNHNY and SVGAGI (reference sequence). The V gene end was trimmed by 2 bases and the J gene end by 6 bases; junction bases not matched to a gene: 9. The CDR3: CASSYGAGVGPGELFF. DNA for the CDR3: TGTGCCAGCAGTTACGGTGCGGGGGTCGGACCCGGGGAGCTGTTTTTT.

This CDR3 is CAISPGTSIYNEQFF. The CDR3 DNA is TGTGCCATCAGCCCCGGGACTAGTATCTACAATGAGCAGTTCTTC. This chain connects TRBV10-3 to TRBJ2-1, with 8 bases that match TRBD2. CDR3 length: 15 residues. Germline CDR1 reads ENHRY; CDR2 reads SYGVKD. V trimming: 6 bases; J trimming: 3 bases; junction bases outside the gene matches: 7.

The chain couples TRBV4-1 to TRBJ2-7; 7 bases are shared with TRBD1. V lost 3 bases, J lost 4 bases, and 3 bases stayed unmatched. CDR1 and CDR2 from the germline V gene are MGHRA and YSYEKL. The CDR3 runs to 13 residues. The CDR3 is CASSQGQLYEQYF. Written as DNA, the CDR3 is TGCGCCAGCAGCCAGGGACAGCTTTACGAGCAGTACTTC.

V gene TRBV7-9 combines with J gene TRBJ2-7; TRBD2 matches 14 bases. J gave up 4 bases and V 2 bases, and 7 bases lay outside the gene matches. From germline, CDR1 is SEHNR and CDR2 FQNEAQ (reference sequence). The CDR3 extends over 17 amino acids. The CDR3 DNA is TGTGCCAGCAGCTTATCGTATCGACTAGCGGGAGGGTACGAGCAGTACTTC. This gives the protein CASSLSYRLAGGYEQYF.

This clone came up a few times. The CDR3 reads CASSHPSEAPRYTDTQYF. The CDR3, as DNA: TGTGCCAGCAGCCACCCCTCTGAGGCCCCCCGATACACAGATACGCAGTATTTT. The V call is TRBV7-9, the J call TRBJ2-3; D unresolved. CDR1 is SEHNR, CDR2 FQNEAQ, per germline (reference sequence). CDR3 size: 18 residues. The V gene lost 5 bases and the J gene lost 2 bases, with 23 bases spanning the gap.